This T cell receptor beta chain was profiled in a study of PD-1 blockade in classical Hodgkin lymphoma. Study observations and caveats: For complete responders, baseline diversity was comparable to that of newly diagnosed patients. Excluded were patients who started nivolumab under 1 year after ASCT, a group that had lower diversity. TCR diversity at baseline was reported to be reduced in newly diagnosed patients relative to healthy donors.

Turning to this clone: Antigen: not known.

The time point here: cycle 4 day 1 (C4D1), after less than seven weeks of nivolumab. Each and every patient relapsed after autologous stem cell transplantation, and patients got differing brentuximab vedotin exposure. TCRdb keeps only in-frame clones here, not all; method: immunoSEQ multiplex PCR. The sample lists 15,000 to 25,000 clones; more than 75% were seen once. CDR1 is SEHNR and CDR2 is FQNEAQ in the germline V gene (reference sequence). V shed 5 bases and J shed 5 bases, with 21 bases lying between them. This CDR3 has 16 residues. The chain combines TRBV7-9 with TRBJ1-1; maybe TRBD1 (5 bases). The source of this sequence is a human donor with classical Hodgkin lymphoma. The source material was peripheral blood mononuclear cells (PBMCs), sampled before the fourth cycle of nivolumab. The CDR3 bases are TGTGCCAGCAGCAAAGCGGGACCCACGAGAGGAACTGAAGCTTTCTTT. It yields the protein CASSKAGPTRGTEAFF.